The 29 T cell receptor beta chains presented below share a single source sample, sequenced in a study of patients and donors after allogeneic stem cell transplantation. Each CDR3 protein is one row after TCRdb ran MiXCR on the RT-PCR reads. The repertoire holds 90,000 to 130,000 distinct CDR3 sequences, with roughly 35% as singletons. Sequenced: blood, either unsorted or a sorted T cell fraction (not recorded which). The source is a human donor who was either an allogeneic HSCT recipient or a stem cell or donor lymphocyte infusion donor (not recorded which). It is not recorded whose cells these are; they may come from a transplant donor.

The chain has TRBV3-1 and TRBJ1-2; no clear D. Trimming took 1 base from V and 8 from J, leaving 8 bases between them. Germline V gene lookup returns CDR1 LGHDT and CDR2 YNNKEL (reference sequence). The CDR3 covers 12 residues. Here the CDR3 DNA reads TGTGCCAGCAGCCAAGTCGGGAACGGCTACACCTTC. It encodes CASSQVGNGYTF.

In this sample, this clonotype turned up many times. The genes are TRBV5-1 and TRBJ1-1, with no clear D. CDR1 is SGHRS, CDR2 YFSETQ, per germline. This CDR3 is built from 14 residues. Trimming pared 0 bases from V and 2 bases from J, leaving 8 bases between. The CDR3 bases are TGCGCCAGCAGCTTGGGAGGGCGCAACACTGAAGCTTTCTTT. It encodes CASSLGGRNTEAFF.

The V gene is TRBV7-7, the J gene TRBJ1-1; D ambiguous. The CDR3 totals 13 residues. Trimming took off 3 bases at V and 2 bases at J, with 7 bases between the two ends. Germline CDR1 and CDR2: SSHAT and FNYEAQ (reference sequence). CDR3 sequence reads: CASSFEINTEAFF. For the CDR3, the DNA is TGTGCCAGCAGCTTCGAGATAAACACTGAAGCTTTCTTT.

This clonotype turned up a few times. V is TRBV20-1 and J is TRBJ1-6, with TRBD1 as a possible D gene (5 bases). CDR3 size: 12 residues. V dropped 1 base and J dropped 10 bases, with 8 bases sitting between them. The V gene's germline CDR1 is DFQATT and CDR2 SNEGSKA (reference sequence). The CDR3 loop reads CSARGGDSPLHF. CDR3 nucleotide sequence: TGCAGTGCTAGAGGTGGGGACTCACCCCTCCACTTT.

This clonotype was seen at least ten times. This chain joins TRBV4-2 and TRBJ1-5; TRBD1 is a possible D gene (5 bases). Trimming removed 0 bases at V and 6 bases at J, with 9 bases between. Looked up from germline, CDR1 is LGHNA and CDR2 is YNFKEQ. The CDR3 totals 14 residues. DNA for the CDR3: TGTGCCAGCAGCCAAGATGCGGGGGTTCAGCCCCAGCATTTT. Its translation: CASSQDAGVQPQHF.

V usage is TRBV12-3 or TRBV12-4 and J usage is TRBJ2-6, with D possibly being TRBD1 (6 bases). Between the trimmed V and J ends, which lost 4 bases and 2 bases, there was a span of 6 bases. The CDR3 spans 14 residues. DNA for the CDR3: TGTGCCAGCAGTTCAGGGGCTGGGGCCAACGTCCTGACTTTC. It encodes CASSSGAGANVLTF.

J is TRBJ1-5 and V is TRBV20-1; D not certain. Trimming took 3 bases from V and 6 from J, leaving 9 bases between them. The CDR3 is 12 residues long. Germline V gives CDR1 DFQATT, CDR2 SNEGSKA (reference sequence). The CDR3: CSASYSAQPQHF. CDR3 sequence (DNA): TGCAGTGCTAGTTATTCGGCTCAGCCCCAGCATTTT.

The chain uses TRBV20-1 and TRBJ1-6; TRBD1 matches at 8 bases. The CDR3 covers 15 residues. The ends lost 0 bases at V and 7 bases at J; junction bases unmatched: 5. The V gene's germline CDR1 is DFQATT and CDR2 SNEGSKA (reference sequence). CDR3 in DNA: TGCAGTGCTAGAGACCCCGGACAGGGAAATTCACCCCTCCACTTT. Translating it yields CSARDPGQGNSPLHF.

This clonotype was detected a few times. The chain has TRBV18 and TRBJ1-3; no reliable D call. The V end was cut by 4 bases, the J end by 4 bases, with 5 bases between. The CDR3 covers 12 residues. In germline, CDR1 is KGHSH, CDR2 LQKENI. The CDR3 DNA sequence: TGTGCCAGCTCACTTCAGGGAAACACCATATATTTT. Residues: CASSLQGNTIYF.

This clonotype showed up just once. This chain joins TRBV9 and TRBJ2-1, with D tentatively TRBD2 (5 bases). The CDR3 totals 14 residues. Deletions cut 4 bases from V and 8 bases from J, with 16 bases between. Per germline, CDR1 SGDLS and CDR2 YYNGEE. CDR3 in DNA: TGTGCCAGCAGCAACTTTCTCGAGGGAGATGAGCAGTTCTTC. It is translated as CASSNFLEGDEQFF.

This clonotype was seen a few times. This chain joins TRBV7-9 and TRBJ1-4; D ambiguous. V shed 5 bases and J shed 8 bases, with 9 bases lying between them. The CDR3 has 12 residues. Germline lookup yields CDR1 SEHNR and CDR2 FQNEAQ (reference sequence). CDR3 residues: CASSPSPEKLFF. DNA for the CDR3: TGTGCCAGCAGCCCCAGCCCAGAAAAACTGTTTTTT.

This chain joins TRBV6-2 or TRBV6-3 and TRBJ2-1; weak D call: TRBD2 (5 bases). Germline-derived CDR1 and CDR2 are MNHEY and SVGEGT. Trimming pared 2 bases from V and 5 bases from J, leaving 10 bases between. The CDR3 contains 14 residues. The CDR3 nucleotides read TGTGCCAGCAGTTACCACGCGGGCAACAATGAGCAGTTCTTC. Translation: CASSYHAGNNEQFF.

A note on this clonotype: The junction and the germline gene differ at one end; a read error may be behind it. The chain links TRBV5-6 to TRBJ2-7; maybe TRBD2 (5 bases). Germline V CDR1 and CDR2: SGHDT, YYEEEE. CDR3 length equals 16 residues. The CDR3 protein is CAGSLRVSARTGEQYF. CDR3 nucleotide sequence: TGTGCCGGCAGCTTGAGGGTAAGCGCCCGCACCGGCGAGCAGTACTTC.

This clonotype was observed at least ten times. This rearrangement joins TRBV15 to TRBJ1-1; D remains ambiguous. The germline V gene encodes CDR1 LNHNV and CDR2 YYDKDF (reference sequence). Trimming left V 3 bases short and J 5 bases short, with 7 bases between. The CDR3 sequence is 12 residues long. The CDR3 reads CATSRGGTEAFF. The DNA for the CDR3 is TGTGCCACCAGCAGGGGTGGGACTGAAGCTTTCTTT.

There are a few counts of this clonotype. The rearrangement links TRBV12-3 or TRBV12-4 to TRBJ1-3, with unresolved D. The CDR3 is 14 amino acids. Trimming left V 1 base short and J 9 bases short, with 13 bases between. The chain's CDR3 is CASSLGKRVVTIYF. CDR3 nucleotide sequence: TGTGCCAGCAGTTTAGGCAAAAGGGTGGTCACCATATATTTT.

This clonotype was counted a few times. V gene TRBV10-3 combines with J gene TRBJ2-7, with D possibly being TRBD1 (5 bases). The CDR3 loop spans 11 amino acids. CDR1 ENHRY and CDR2 SYGVKD come from the germline V gene. Deletions cut 8 bases from V and 3 bases from J, with 8 bases between. The CDR3 bases are TGTGCCATCGGGGCCGACTACGAGCAGTACTTC. Translated: CAIGADYEQYF.

V and J are TRBV5-5 and TRBJ1-6, with D tentatively TRBD1 (6 bases). The CDR3 consists of 15 residues. Germline V CDR1 and CDR2: SGHKS, YYEKEE (reference sequence). Trimming took 5 bases from V and 2 from J, leaving 11 bases between them. As DNA, the CDR3 is TGTGCCAGCAGTGCTGGACAGCCCTATAATTCACCCCTCCACTTT. It translates to CASSAGQPYNSPLHF.

The chain employs TRBV5-6 and TRBJ2-7, with 7 bases identical to TRBD2. Germline CDR1 reads SGHDT; CDR2 reads YYEEEE. CDR3 length equals 17 residues. The ends lost 3 bases at V and 4 bases at J; junction bases unmatched: 16. DNA for the CDR3: TGTGCCAGCAGCTCGCGAACCCTAGGCGGGAGTCTTTACGAGCAGTACTTC. It translates to CASSSRTLGGSLYEQYF.

The J gene is TRBJ2-1, the V gene TRBV3-1; D remains unclear. The CDR3 runs 13 residues. The ends were cut back, 1 base at V and 10 bases at J, with 11 bases in the middle. Germline V gene data show CDR1 as LGHDT and CDR2 as YNNKEL (reference sequence). The CDR3 DNA reads as TGTGCCAGCAGCCAAGCCGAGCGCGAAGAGCAGTTCTTC. Amino acid sequence: CASSQAEREEQFF.

The chain carries TRBV29-1 and TRBJ2-1; possible D gene TRBD2, 6 bases. CDR1 and CDR2 from the germline V gene are SQVTM and ANQGSEA. The CDR3 is 14 residues long. The germline V and J ends were trimmed by 7 bases and 1 base, with 14 bases remaining between them. The CDR3 coding sequence is TGCAGCGCTTGCCGGGACTCTTCCTACAATGAGCAGTTCTTC. Translating it yields CSACRDSSYNEQFF.

This clonotype has only a few counts. The CDR3 loop is CASREFGNTIYF. The DNA for the CDR3 is TGTGCCAGCAGAGAGTTCGGAAACACCATATATTTT. This rearrangement joins TRBV7-2 to TRBJ1-3; unclear D gene. The germline V gene has CDR1 SGHTA and CDR2 FQGNSA. The CDR3 extends over 12 amino acids. Trimming shortened V by 6 bases and J by 4 bases, and 7 bases separated the two germline ends.

J is TRBJ1-1 and V is TRBV7-9; D perhaps matches TRBD1 (5 bases). Trimming removed 5 bases at V and 10 bases at J, with 17 bases between. The CDR3 spans 13 residues. Germline V lookup: CDR1 SEHNR, CDR2 FQNEAQ (reference sequence). The CDR3 DNA sequence: TGTGCCAGCAGCCTTAACGCCAGGGATTCAGCTTTCTTT. Amino acid sequence: CASSLNARDSAFF.

This chain links TRBV7-2 with TRBJ1-5, with D uncertain. V lost 5 bases, J lost 0 bases, and 11 bases lay in between. Germline assignment: CDR1 SGHTA and CDR2 FQGNSA. This CDR3 comprises 15 residues. The CDR3 bases are TGTGCCAGCAGCCCCCCAGGAAATAGCAATCAGCCCCAGCATTTT. Its translation is CASSPPGNSNQPQHF.

The gene calls are TRBV6-2 or TRBV6-3 and TRBJ2-7; TRBD2 matches 9 bases. Per germline, CDR1 MNHEY and CDR2 SVGEGT. With 0 bases clipped from V and 2 bases from J, the junction kept 5 bases outside the gene matches. The CDR3 is 16 amino acids. Here the CDR3 reads CASSYSGLAFPYEQYF. CDR3 in DNA: TGTGCCAGCAGTTACTCGGGACTAGCATTTCCCTACGAGCAGTACTTC.

This chain connects TRBV7-6 to TRBJ2-1; tentative D call: TRBD2 (6 bases). The CDR3 has 16 residues. Germline lookup yields CDR1 SGHVS and CDR2 FNYEAQ. The V gene lost 5 bases and the J gene lost 7 bases, with 21 bases spanning the gap. The CDR3 DNA sequence: TGTGCCAGCAGCGATCCCCCGGGAGAACCGCTGAATGAGCAGTTCTTC. This translates into CASSDPPGEPLNEQFF.

The chain is built from TRBV25-1 and TRBJ2-1, with D perhaps TRBD1 or TRBD2 (5 bases each). CDR1 and CDR2 from the germline V gene are MGHDK and SYGVNS. V was clipped by 8 bases and J by 1 base, with 18 bases between them. The CDR3 contains 16 residues. CDR3 amino acids: CASGAALGVSYNEQFF. Here the CDR3 DNA reads TGTGCCAGCGGAGCAGCCTTGGGGGTTTCCTACAATGAGCAGTTCTTC.

CDR3 DNA: TGTGCCACCAGCACAAGACAGGGAAGGGGCAATCAGCCCCAGCATTTT. This translates into CATSTRQGRGNQPQHF. V and J are TRBV15 and TRBJ1-5, with 7 bases that match TRBD1. Germline assignment: CDR1 LNHNV and CDR2 YYDKDF (reference sequence). The ends lost 4 bases at V and 2 bases at J; junction bases unmatched: 8. There are 16 residues in the CDR3.

This sequence joins TRBV4-2 and TRBJ2-5; 7 nucleotides align to TRBD1. Germline-derived CDR1 and CDR2 are LGHNA and YNFKEQ. This CDR3 is 16 amino acids long. The trim removed 4 bases at V and 1 base at J, leaving 9 bases unmatched. Written as DNA, the CDR3 is TGTGCCAGCAGCCCCCGGAGAGGGGGCCTCCAAGAGACCCAGTACTTC. Translation: CASSPRRGGLQETQYF.

This chain joins TRBV30 and TRBJ2-7, with no clear D. The V end was cut by 2 bases, the J end by 2 bases, with 7 bases between. From germline, CDR1 is GTSNPN and CDR2 SVGIG (reference sequence). The CDR3 runs 12 residues. CDR3 coding DNA: TGTGCCTGGAGTCTCGAGACCTACGAGCAGTACTTC. Translated, it gives CAWSLETYEQYF.